Listed below are T cell receptor beta chains from one sample, sequenced in a study of control samples from healthy donors and cancer patients. Data came from immunoSEQ multiplex PCR; TCRdb stores just in-frame clones and leaves some out. The sample holds 150,000 to 200,000 clones; about nine tenths are singletons and the top ten take more than 1.3%. The sequencing input was blood. The source of these receptors is a woman aged 30 to 39 in good health. The CDR3 runs from the conserved cysteine through the conserved F or W. Fields, in order: V gene, D gene, J gene, clone size, CDR3 DNA, CDR3 protein. The D gene is left open where the match is weak. For some rows the clone size is stated as once, few or many, or as a class when expanded; others skip it.

>TRBV7-9|TRBD1|TRBJ1-2|-
TGTGCCAGCAGCTTCGGACAGGGCCGGGGCTACACCTTC
CASSFGQGRGYTF
>TRBV27|TRBD2|TRBJ2-2|-
TGTGCCAGCAGTTCGGGGGGGCCCGGGGAGCTGTTTTTT
CASSSGGPGELFF
>TRBV7-7|-|TRBJ2-7|-
TGTGCCAGCAGCTTAGCGTACGGGGTCGACGAGCAGTACTTC
CASSLAYGVDEQYF
>TRBV12-3/TRBV12-4|-|TRBJ1-1|once
TGTGCCAGCAGTTTTAAGCGGGCCACTGAAGCTTTCTTT
CASSFKRATEAFF
>TRBV27|-|TRBJ1-4|-
TGTGCCAGCAGTTTATCCGGGGGGGGGATAGCAACTAATGAAAAACTGTTTTTT
CASSLSGGGIATNEKLFF
>TRBV28|TRBD1|TRBJ1-1|-
TGTGCCAGCCTGGACAGGGGGCGGACTGAAGCTTTCTTT
CASLDRGRTEAFF
>TRBV28|-|TRBJ1-2|-
TGTGCCAGCAGTTGGGGGAGGGAAGGCTATGGCTACACCTTC
CASSWGREGYGYTF
>TRBV29-1|-|TRBJ1-2|-
TGCAGCGTTGTAGGGACCTATGGCTACACCTTC
CSVVGTYGYTF
>TRBV4-3|TRBD1|TRBJ2-3|-
TGCGCCAGCAGCCAGCCGGACAGGGAAGCTACGCAGTATTTT
CASSQPDREATQYF
>TRBV27|-|TRBJ1-2|few
TGTGCCAGCAGTTTATCTCGGGCGCCCTATGGCTACACCTTC
CASSLSRAPYGYTF
>TRBV19|TRBD1|TRBJ1-5|-
TGTGCCAGTAGTGACAGGGGTAGCAATCAGCCCCAGCATTTT
CASSDRGSNQPQHF
>TRBV6-5|-|TRBJ2-3|-
TGTGCCGGCAAATTGGATGTAACCACAGATACGCAGTATTTT
CAGKLDVTTDTQYF
>TRBV6-5|-|TRBJ1-2|-
TGTGCCAGCAGTTACAGGGGAACTAACTATGGCTACACCTTC
CASSYRGTNYGYTF
>TRBV19|TRBD1|TRBJ1-1|-
TGTGCCAGTAGTGATCACAGGGGGACTGAAGCTTTCTTT
CASSDHRGTEAFF
>TRBV2|-|TRBJ1-5|-
TGTGCCAGCAGTGAAGTCCAGGGAGCTCAGCCCCAGCATTTT
CASSEVQGAQPQHF
>TRBV2|TRBD1|TRBJ1-5|-
TGTGCCAGCAGCCTGACAGGGGGCGCGGGTCAGCCCCAGCATTTT
CASSLTGGAGQPQHF
>TRBV18|TRBD1|TRBJ1-5|-
TGTGCCAGCTCACCAGGACAGGGGGATCAGCCCCAGCATTTT
CASSPGQGDQPQHF
>TRBV6-2/TRBV6-3|-|TRBJ1-1|-
TGTGCCAGCAGTTACTCCCGGGGGGGGAACACTGAAGCTTTCTTT
CASSYSRGGNTEAFF
>TRBV28|-|TRBJ2-7|-
TGTGCCAGCAGTTTGGCTAGCGCAAACTACGAGCAGTACTTC
CASSLASANYEQYF
>TRBV19|-|TRBJ2-7|-
TGTGCCAGTAGTAACGCGGCAGATTCCTACGAGCAGTACTTC
CASSNAADSYEQYF
>TRBV7-4|-|TRBJ2-1|once
TGTGCCAGCAGCTTATTCTACATCCCCCTCAATGAGCAGTTCTTC
CASSLFYIPLNEQFF
>TRBV19|-|TRBJ1-1|-
TGTGCCAGTAGTATGACCAAGAACACTGAAGCTTTCTTT
CASSMTKNTEAFF
>TRBV5-5|-|TRBJ1-6|-
TGTGCCAGCAGCTTTCTACAGGGTTATTCACCCCTCCACTTT
CASSFLQGYSPLHF
>TRBV12-3/TRBV12-4|-|TRBJ1-2|-
TGTGCCAGCAGGGGAGGGGCCTATGGCTACACCTTC
CASRGGAYGYTF
>TRBV6-6|TRBD1|TRBJ1-1|-
TGTGCCAGCAGTTGGGGGGGGACAGGGGGCTCTGAAGCTTTCTTT
CASSWGGTGGSEAFF
>TRBV5-1|TRBD1|TRBJ1-5|few
TGCGCCAGCAGCCTATCGGACAGGGTCAATCAGCCCCAGCATTTT
CASSLSDRVNQPQHF
>TRBV6-5|-|TRBJ2-7|few
TGTGCCAGCAGTTACTCGTGGCAGACCTACGAGCAGTACTTC
CASSYSWQTYEQYF
>TRBV7-2|TRBD1|TRBJ2-3|once
TGTGCCAGCAGATCAAGACAGGGGGGTGCAGATACGCAGTATTTT
CASRSRQGGADTQYF
>TRBV7-2|-|TRBJ1-4|-
TGTGCCAGCAGCTTAGCGCGGGGACGGGGTGAAAAACTGTTTTTT
CASSLARGRGEKLFF
>TRBV7-3|-|TRBJ1-1|-
TGTGCCAGCAGCTTAAAGACGGACACTGAAGCTTTCTTT
CASSLKTDTEAFF
>TRBV27|TRBD2|TRBJ2-7|-
TGTGCCAGCAGTTTATTGGCGACTAGCTCCTCCTACGAGCAGTACTTC
CASSLLATSSSYEQYF
>TRBV6-5|TRBD2|TRBJ2-1|-
TGTGCCAGCAGAGTAGCGGGAGATTACTACAATGAGCAGTTCTTC
CASRVAGDYYNEQFF
>TRBV27|TRBD1|TRBJ1-1|-
TGTGCCAGCAGCCCCAACAGGGGAGACACTGAAGCTTTCTTT
CASSPNRGDTEAFF
>TRBV7-3|TRBD2|TRBJ2-2|-
TGTGCCAGCAGCTTAACCCCGGGACTAGCGGGACCCACCGGGGAGCTGTTTTTT
CASSLTPGLAGPTGELFF
>TRBV7-9|-|TRBJ2-1|-
TGTGCCAGCAGCTTAGTACCATCGCGCAATGAGCAGTTCTTC
CASSLVPSRNEQFF
>TRBV10-3|TRBD1|TRBJ1-1|-
TGTGCCATCAAAGAGACAGGGGGCTGGAACACTGAAGCTTTCTTT
CAIKETGGWNTEAFF
>TRBV9|TRBD2|TRBJ2-7|-
TGTGCCAGCAGCCCCGAGACTAGCGGGTACGAGCAGTACTTC
CASSPETSGYEQYF
>TRBV6-5|TRBD1|TRBJ2-5|-
TGTGCCAGCAGTTACGACAGGGGACGAAAAGAGACCCAGTACTTC
CASSYDRGRKETQYF
>TRBV5-4|TRBD1|TRBJ1-2|-
TGTGCCAGCAGCGGTGGACAGGGGGGACAATATGGCTACACCTTC
CASSGGQGGQYGYTF
>TRBV5-4|TRBD1|TRBJ2-3|-
TGTGCCAGCAGCTTGGACAGGGGAGTCACAGATACGCAGTATTTT
CASSLDRGVTDTQYF
>TRBV18|-|TRBJ2-7|-
TGTGCCAGTTTCCCGGGAGTGGGCGAGCAGTACTTC
CASFPGVGEQYF
>TRBV16|-|TRBJ1-1|-
TGTGCCAGCAGCCAATCTCGGCAGGTCGACACTGAAGCTTTCTTT
CASSQSRQVDTEAFF
>TRBV19|-|TRBJ1-5|-
TGTGCCAGTAGTATCCAGGGGCTAAGCAATCAGCCCCAGCATTTT
CASSIQGLSNQPQHF
>TRBV28|TRBD1|TRBJ2-7|few
TGTGCCAGCAGGGACCCCGGACAGGGTTACGAGCAGTACTTC
CASRDPGQGYEQYF
>TRBV7-8|-|TRBJ1-1|-
TGTGCCAGCAGCTTAGCGCGGACGGCCCGCGGAGCTTTCTTT
CASSLARTARGAFF
>TRBV12-3/TRBV12-4|TRBD2|TRBJ2-7|-
TGTGCCAGCAGTTCCCTAGCGGCCTACGAGCAGTACTTC
CASSSLAAYEQYF
>TRBV5-1|-|TRBJ2-1|-
TGCGCCAGCAGCGCCGGGTCAGTTACCTACAATGAGCAGTTCTTC
CASSAGSVTYNEQFF
>TRBV23-1|-|TRBJ2-3|-
TGCGCCAGCAGTCAATGGGTAGACGCAGATACGCAGTATTTT
CASSQWVDADTQYF
>TRBV4-1|TRBD2|TRBJ2-5|few
TGCGCCAGCAGCGGACGGACTAGCGGGAGGGCCGAGGAGACCCAGTACTTC
CASSGRTSGRAEETQYF
>TRBV6-1|-|TRBJ1-4|-
TGTGCCAGCAGTGAAATCCGGACAACTAATGAAAAACTGTTTTTT
CASSEIRTTNEKLFF
>TRBV2|TRBD1|TRBJ2-2|once
TGTGCCAGCAGGCAGGACAGGGGGGCCGGGGAGCTGTTTTTT
CASRQDRGAGELFF
>TRBV3-1/TRBV3-2|-|TRBJ2-1|-
TGTGCCAGCAGCCAAGATCTAGCTACAATGCCGTTCTTC
CASSQDLATMPFF
>TRBV18|-|TRBJ1-4|-
TGTGCCAGCTCACCACCCCCGGGGGAAAAACTGTTTTTT
CASSPPPGEKLFF
>TRBV5-4|-|TRBJ2-6|few
TGTGCCAGCAGCCCGACTAGGTTGGGGGCCAACGTCCTGACTTTC
CASSPTRLGANVLTF
>TRBV4-1|-|TRBJ1-4|-
TGCGCCAGCAGCCAAGAGCCAGCAACTAATGAAAAACTGTTTTTT
CASSQEPATNEKLFF